The present T cell receptor (beta chain) was sequenced within a study of beta chain features in type 1 diabetes. Study-wide findings and caveats: The study found moderately but significantly shorter TCRB CDR3s in all four CD4+ subsets of Type 1 diabetes patients. The naive, central memory and Treg TCRB repertoires of patients appeared to be more similar to one another than those of healthy donors.

Each sorted population was over 95% pure. Reverse transcription of all isolated RNA meant that expressed TCRB transcripts were sequenced. The data were produced by immunoSEQ multiplex PCR, yet TCRdb's version contains in-frame clones alone and is incomplete. Here the sample spans 600,000 to 700,000 clones, around 15% being singletons. This clone has just a few counts. Its antigen remains unidentified. Input material: naive CD4+ T cells from blood. This TCR was recovered from a man between 18 and 35 years old with type 1 diabetes.

CDR3 nucleotides: TGTGCCAGCTCACCATCGGACAGGGGGGCTGAAGCTTTCTTT. This gives the protein CASSPSDRGAEAFF. The V and J genes are TRBV18 and TRBJ1-1; 10 nucleotides match TRBD1. The CDR3 runs 14 residues. CDR1 and CDR2 from the germline V gene are KGHSH and LQKENI. J gave up 6 bases and V 2 bases, and 3 bases lay outside the gene matches.